This paragraph reports one T cell receptor (beta chain). Its antigen is undetermined. Sorted CD4+ subsets: naive, central memory, regulatory, stem cell-like memory (CD45RO/CCR7/CD25/CD127/CD95/CD27 panel). Sorted populations were all over 95% pure. The CDR3 spans 14 residues. V lost 6 bases, J lost 1 base, and 13 bases lay in between. CDR1 and CDR2 (germline): SQVTM, ANQGSEA. The record originates from a study of beta chain features in type 1 diabetes. Regarding the study as a whole: Sequencing from cDNA could over-represent high-TCR-expressing cells.

Every isolated RNA sample was fully reverse transcribed, so sequencing captured expressed TCRB transcripts. TCRdb's table, derived via immunoSEQ multiplex PCR, lists solely in-frame clones and lacks some. Of roughly 180,000 clones detected, approximately 13% appear once; the ten largest clones hold about 0.59%. This chain uses TRBV29-1 with TRBJ2-1; the D gene is possibly TRBD2 (5 bases). This TCR was sampled from a woman aged 18-29 years in good health. The specimen was central memory CD4+ T cells from blood. The chain's CDR3 is CSVVEGWSYNEQFF. The CDR3 DNA follows: TGCAGCGTCGTTGAGGGCTGGTCCTACAATGAGCAGTTCTTC.